These 27 T cell receptor beta chains were all obtained from the same sample, sequenced in a study of vaccination and CD4 T cells after COVID-19. At the Johns Hopkins FTIC core, DNA taken from cultured CD4+ T cells was sequenced by way of the Oncomine TCR Beta short-read assay. Via MiXCR, TCRdb re-called the PCR reads, giving one row per CDR3 protein. Here the sample spans approximately 11,000 distinct CDR3 sequences, roughly 61% being singletons. No antigen has been assigned to these receptors. The treatment was: roughly nine-day PBMC culture with coronavirus spike peptide pools or control peptides (ViraFEST assay). Sequencing input: CD4+ T cells from blood, cultured in vitro. These receptors originate from a human donor who had recovered from COVID-19.

The CDR3 sequence is CAISGTGGGEQFF. The CDR3 DNA reads TGTGCCATCAGCGGGACAGGGGGAGGTGAGCAGTTCTTC. The chain combines TRBV10-3 with TRBJ2-1; 11 bases fit TRBD1. The CDR3 is 13 residues long. With 6 bases clipped from V and 9 bases from J, the junction kept 4 bases outside the gene matches. Germline CDR1 and CDR2: ENHRY and SYGVKD.

The gene calls are TRBV2 and TRBJ2-3; 9 positions agree with TRBD1. The CDR3 extends over 16 amino acids. The germline V gene has CDR1 SNHLY and CDR2 FYNNEI. V trimming: 4 bases; J trimming: 4 bases; junction bases outside the gene matches: 9. The CDR3 sequence: CASSGTGTGYSDTQYF. CDR3 coding DNA: TGTGCCAGCAGTGGAACCGGGACAGGGTATTCAGATACGCAGTATTTT.

This chain uses TRBV6-5 with TRBJ1-3; tentative D call: TRBD1 (5 bases). This CDR3 region has 15 residues. The germline gives CDR1 MNHEY, CDR2 SVGAGI. Trimming removed 4 bases from V and 1 base from J, with 11 bases in between. DNA for the CDR3: TGTGCCAGCAGTTTATCAGGGAGGTCTGGAAACACCATATATTTT. It specifies CASSLSGRSGNTIYF.

Written as DNA, the CDR3 is TGTGCCAGTAGTTGGACAGGGGGCATTGGCGGGGCCGATACGCAGTATTTT. It yields the protein CASSWTGGIGGADTQYF. This chain links TRBV19 with TRBJ2-3; 11 bases are shared with TRBD1. After removal of 5 bases from V and 6 bases from J, the junction contained 13 bases not matched to a gene. This CDR3 has 17 amino acids. The germline V gene encodes CDR1 LNHDA and CDR2 SQIVND (reference sequence).

The chain uses TRBV7-6 and TRBJ2-3; 10 bases line up with TRBD2. Trimming took 6 bases from V and 0 from J; bases not matched to a gene: 15. Germline V lookup: CDR1 SGHVS, CDR2 FNYEAQ. This CDR3 has 19 residues. As DNA, the CDR3 is TGTGCCAGCAGGCTTCGTTCTTCTAGGACTAGCGGTAGCACAGATACGCAGTATTTT. Encoded protein: CASRLRSSRTSGSTDTQYF.

The chain carries TRBV30 and TRBJ1-2; D perhaps matches TRBD1 (6 bases). Germline V gene data show CDR1 as GTSNPN and CDR2 as SVGIG (reference sequence). CDR3 length: 12 amino acids. V lost 7 bases to trimming and J lost 2 bases, with 11 bases between them. CDR3 protein: CASSTGNYGYTF. The CDR3 DNA reads TGTGCCTCATCTACAGGGAACTATGGCTACACCTTC. The entire variable domain, with the rest obtained from reference TRBV30 and TRBJ1-2, is as follows: SQTIHQWPATLVQPVGSPLSLECTVEGTSNPNLYWYRQAAGRGLQLLFYSVGIGQISSEVPQNLSASRPQDRQFILSSKKLLLSDSGFYLCASSTGNYGYTFGSGTRLTVV.

This clonotype was counted only a few times. This chain connects TRBV20-1 to TRBJ1-1; tentatively, D is TRBD1 (6 bases). Trimming took off 6 bases at V and 3 bases at J, with 17 bases between the two ends. The germline V gene has CDR1 DFQATT and CDR2 SNEGSKA (reference sequence). This CDR3 spans 14 amino acids. As DNA, the CDR3 is TGCAGTGCCAAGTCGGGGGGCTGGGACACTGAAGCTTTCTTT. It yields the protein CSAKSGGWDTEAFF.

This clonotype has only one observation. The chain combines TRBV7-9 with TRBJ2-5, with 7 bases identical to TRBD1. CDR3 length equals 20 residues. Germline V CDR1 and CDR2: SEHNR, FQNEAQ (reference sequence). J gave up 3 bases and V 5 bases, and 24 bases lay outside the gene matches. The CDR3 region has the DNA TGTGCCAGCAGCCCGACCGTAGTTTTAAGGGGGCAATGGGGAAAAGAGACCCAGTACTTC. It is translated as CASSPTVVLRGQWGKETQYF.

This clonotype showed up just a few times. The J gene is TRBJ1-5, the V gene TRBV20-1, with 8 bases lining up with TRBD1. The CDR3 is 14 amino acids. The V gene's germline CDR1 is DFQATT and CDR2 SNEGSKA (reference sequence). The V gene end was trimmed by 6 bases and the J gene end by 3 bases; junction bases not matched to a gene: 7. DNA of the CDR3: TGCAGTGCGAATAGCCAGGGGGCCAATCAGCCCCAGCATTTT. It translates to CSANSQGANQPQHF.

This clonotype turned up a few times. CDR3 amino acids: CASSIQGSDTQYF. CDR3 sequence (DNA): TGTGCCAGTAGTATCCAGGGTTCAGATACGCAGTATTTT. The gene calls are TRBV19 and TRBJ2-3; a weak D match, TRBD1 (5 bases). The CDR3 is 13 residues long. V lost 3 bases and J 4 bases, leaving 8 bases between the germline ends. Per the germline V gene, CDR1 is LNHDA and CDR2 is SQIVND (reference sequence).

This clonotype appeared once. CDR3 DNA sequence: TGTGCCAGCAGCCAGGAGGGTTCTGGGGCCAACGTCCTGACTTTC. It translates to CASSQEGSGANVLTF. The chain employs TRBV6-1 and TRBJ2-6; D perhaps matches TRBD2 (6 bases). Deletions cut 6 bases from V and 1 base from J, with 10 bases between. The CDR3 runs 15 residues. Germline lookup yields CDR1 MNHNS and CDR2 SASEGT.

The V gene is TRBV19, the J gene TRBJ1-5; no clear D gene. CDR3 size: 16 residues. V dropped 3 bases and J dropped 5 bases, with 17 bases sitting between them. Per germline, CDR1 LNHDA and CDR2 SQIVND (reference sequence). The CDR3 here is CASSIPRNPPDQPQHF. CDR3 nucleotide sequence: TGTGCCAGTAGTATCCCCAGGAACCCCCCGGATCAGCCCCAGCATTTT. Looking up the rest from reference TRBV19 and TRBJ1-5 gives the full variable domain: DGGITQSPKYLFRKEGQNVTLSCEQNLNHDAMYWYRQDPGQGLRLIYYSQIVNDFQKGDIAEGYSVSREKKESFPLTVTSAQKNPTAFYLCASSIPRNPPDQPQHFGDGTRLSIL.

This clonotype was recorded a few times. The chain couples TRBV6-1 to TRBJ2-5, with 9 nucleotides matching TRBD2. V gave up 6 bases and J gave up 6 bases; unmatched junction bases: 11. CDR1 and CDR2 (germline): MNHNS, SASEGT. The CDR3 spans 15 residues. The CDR3 bases are TGTGCCAGCAGCTCGGGGCTAGCGGGATTACAGACCCAGTACTTC. Encoded protein: CASSSGLAGLQTQYF.

V gene TRBV5-1 combines with J gene TRBJ1-1; D perhaps matches TRBD1 (5 bases). Germline CDR1 SGHRS, CDR2 YFSETQ. The CDR3 has 14 residues. Trimming removed 2 bases at V and 4 bases at J, with 12 bases between. CDR3 protein: CASSLGRVITEAFF. The CDR3 region has the DNA TGCGCCAGCAGCTTAGGCAGGGTTATCACTGAAGCTTTCTTT.

V is TRBV20-1 and J is TRBJ1-6; no reliable D call. V dropped 6 bases and J dropped 9 bases, with 15 bases sitting between them. The CDR3 has 13 residues. CDR1 DFQATT and CDR2 SNEGSKA come from the germline V gene (reference sequence). CDR3 in DNA: TGCAGTGCACCCACAAGACCTCTTTCACCCCTCCACTTT. This encodes CSAPTRPLSPLHF.

The chain recombines TRBV19 with TRBJ2-2; 9 nucleotides line up with TRBD1. Per the germline V gene, CDR1 is LNHDA and CDR2 is SQIVND (reference sequence). The junction had 7 bases not matched to a gene; V was cut back by 6 bases and J by 5 bases. The CDR3 is 15 amino acids. CDR3 loop: CASRPGTGFTGELFF. As DNA, the CDR3 is TGTGCCAGTAGACCCGGGACAGGGTTTACCGGGGAGCTGTTTTTT.

The chain carries TRBV5-1 and TRBJ1-6; possibly TRBD1 for D (5 bases). Germline CDR1 reads SGHRS; CDR2 reads YFSETQ. CDR3 length: 15 amino acids. V was pared by 4 bases and J by 7 bases, with 15 bases between. This CDR3 reads CASSPDGQGNSPLHF. CDR3 nucleotide sequence: TGCGCCAGCAGCCCTGATGGGCAGGGAAATTCACCCCTCCACTTT.

This clonotype showed up just a few times. The chain recombines TRBV20-1 with TRBJ1-5; D unresolved. This CDR3 is 14 amino acids long. Trimming took 6 bases from V and 2 from J, leaving 14 bases between them. Germline CDR1 DFQATT, CDR2 SNEGSKA (reference sequence). The CDR3: CSAGPETGNQPQHF. CDR3 nucleotide sequence: TGCAGTGCCGGACCCGAGACGGGCAATCAGCCCCAGCATTTT.

The V call is TRBV7-2, the J call TRBJ2-4, with D tentatively TRBD1 or TRBD2 (5 bases each). CDR1 and CDR2 (germline): SGHTA, FQGNSA. CDR3 length equals 14 residues. The V gene lost 4 bases and the J gene lost 5 bases, with 12 bases spanning the gap. The CDR3 coding sequence is TGTGCCAGCAGCTCCTGGGACCGCCAAAACATTCAGTACTTC. As protein: CASSSWDRQNIQYF.

This clonotype was seen a few times. This rearrangement joins TRBV10-3 to TRBJ1-2, with 9 bases that match TRBD1. This CDR3 comprises 13 residues. J was trimmed by 13 bases and V by 5 bases; bases with no gene match: 11. Germline CDR1 reads ENHRY; CDR2 reads SYGVKD. CDR3 region: CAISSLLGTGTTF. CDR3 DNA sequence: TGTGCCATCAGTTCCCTTTTAGGGACAGGGACCACCTTC.

The V gene is TRBV2, the J gene TRBJ2-1; tentative D call: TRBD1 (5 bases). Germline V gene data show CDR1 as SNHLY and CDR2 as FYNNEI. Trimming cost V 2 bases and J 10 bases, with 18 bases left between them. The CDR3 is 15 residues long. The CDR3 DNA is TGTGCCAGCAGTGAACTCCTAGGGGTAGTCGGGGAGCAGTTCTTC. Translation gives CASSELLGVVGEQFF.

The genes are TRBV19 and TRBJ1-4; D is unresolved. With 3 bases removed from V and 8 bases from J, the gap between germline ends came to 13 bases. The CDR3 loop spans 14 amino acids. CDR1 and CDR2 (germline): LNHDA, SQIVND (reference sequence). The CDR3 here is CASSMSPGTEKLFF. The CDR3 DNA sequence: TGTGCCAGTAGTATGAGCCCCGGCACGGAAAAACTGTTTTTT.

The V call is TRBV18, the J call TRBJ1-1; 10 nucleotides align to TRBD1. There are 14 residues in the CDR3. Germline CDR1 KGHSH, CDR2 LQKENI. V gave up 6 bases and J gave up 4 bases; unmatched junction bases: 5. The CDR3 reads CASSPRTGGTEAFF. CDR3 DNA sequence: TGTGCCAGCTCCCCGCGGACAGGGGGCACTGAAGCTTTCTTT.

The gene calls are TRBV6-2 or TRBV6-3 and TRBJ2-1; TRBD2 might be the D (5 bases). The CDR3 extends over 16 amino acids. Germline CDR1 and CDR2: MNHEY and SVGEGT. V shed 4 bases and J shed 7 bases, with 20 bases lying between them. CDR3 sequence (DNA): TGTGCCAGCAGTTCTCTGTGGGAGTTCCCCCTAAATGAGCAGTTCTTC. This encodes CASSSLWEFPLNEQFF.

The gene calls are TRBV28 and TRBJ1-1; D remains unclear. Germline V CDR1 and CDR2: MDHEN, SYDVKM. Trimming removed 5 bases at V and 4 bases at J, with 20 bases between. The CDR3 covers 16 residues. The CDR3 spells CASSPISLNRGTEAFF. Here the CDR3 DNA reads TGTGCCAGCAGTCCGATATCCTTGAACCGGGGCACTGAAGCTTTCTTT.

The chain couples TRBV1 to TRBJ2-1; the table gives TRBD2 as D, unverified against the DNA. TRBV1 is annotated as a pseudogene. The length of the CDR3 is 15 residues. The CDR3 sequence is CTSSGLAGVNNEQFF. CDR3 bases: TGCACCAGCAGCGGGCTAGCGGGAGTTAACAATGAGCAGTTCTTC.

The V call is TRBV7-2, the J call TRBJ2-5; unclear D gene. V lost 1 base to trimming and J lost 3 bases, with 3 bases between them. CDR1 is SGHTA, CDR2 FQGNSA, per germline. There are 12 residues in the CDR3. CDR3 DNA sequence: TGTGCCAGCAGCTTAGTAAAAGAGACCCAGTACTTC. Translated, it gives CASSLVKETQYF.